This note documents a single T cell receptor beta chain sequence. The antigen is undetermined. The entry originates in a study of OX40 agonist ivuxolimab in advanced cancers. CDR1 is LGHNT, CDR2 FRNRAP, per germline. V was pared by 3 bases and J by 10 bases, with 8 bases between. This CDR3 comprises 11 residues. The study, taken as a whole, reports: Near-lowest levels of clonal expansion characterized partial responders at 0.1-3.0 mg/kg.

Using immunoSEQ multiplex PCR, the repertoire was profiled, and TCRdb retains in-frame clones only, with some absent. The data hold over 55,000 clones, with 88% observed a single time. The receptor comes from an adult with an advanced solid tumor such as melanoma, head and neck, liver or kidney cancer. This specimen was CD4+ or CD8+ T cells sorted from blood, taken in a trial of the OX40 agonist ivuxolimab. J is TRBJ2-3 and V is TRBV12-5; D unresolved. CDR3 sequence: CASGFNEAQYF. Written as DNA, the CDR3 is TGTGCTAGTGGTTTCAATGAAGCGCAGTATTTT.